These T cell receptor beta chains were read from a single sample in a study of blood T cell repertoires in COVID-19. Sequencing used immunoSEQ multiplex PCR; TCRdb keeps in-frame clones, though not all of them. The table lists about 160,000 clones, about 90% of them singletons, with about 6.5% in the top ten. The sequencing sample was made of peripheral blood. Receptor source: a man aged 80 or over with acute or convalescent COVID-19. The CDR3 runs from the conserved cysteine through the conserved F or W. A D gene is named only where the DNA matches it firmly. Only part of the rows carry a size: once, few, many, or a class if the clone is expanded.

clone size	V gene	J gene	D gene	CDR3 DNA	CDR3 protein
few	TRBV14	TRBJ1-1	NA	TGTGCCAGCAGCGCTAAGAGAAACACTGAAGCTTTCTTT	CASSAKRNTEAFF
NA	TRBV6-5	TRBJ2-1	TRBD2	TGTGCCAGCACCCGCCGGGAGGTCCCCTACAATGAGCAGTTCTTC	CASTRREVPYNEQFF
few	TRBV29-1	TRBJ2-3	TRBD1	TGCAGCGTTGTGACGAGACAGGGGATATCAGATACGCAGTATTTT	CSVVTRQGISDTQYF
NA	TRBV7-8	TRBJ1-5	NA	TGTGCCAGCAGCTCCGAAGCGGGGGGGAGGAAAAATCAGCCCCAGCATTTT	CASSSEAGGRKNQPQHF
NA	TRBV27	TRBJ1-2	NA	TGTGCCAGCAGTTTAATCCGCGGGGCTAGCTACACCTTC	CASSLIRGASYTF
NA	TRBV27	TRBJ2-5	TRBD2	TGTGCCAGCAGTTCCGGCCAACTAGCGGGGATGGGAGAGACCCAGTACTTC	CASSSGQLAGMGETQYF
NA	TRBV3-1/TRBV3-2	TRBJ1-1	NA	TGTGCCAGCAGCCTCTCGGGGAACACTGAAGCTTTCTTT	CASSLSGNTEAFF
NA	TRBV6-5	TRBJ2-3	TRBD1	TGTGCCAGCAGATGGACAGGAGCCACCACAGATACGCAGTATTTT	CASRWTGATTDTQYF
NA	TRBV2	TRBJ2-7	NA	TGTGCCAGCCTTGGGGAGGTCACTACCTACGAGCAGTACTTC	CASLGEVTTYEQYF
NA	TRBV6-6	TRBJ2-7	NA	TGTGCCAGCAGTTATACCGCCCAGGTCTACGAGCAGTACTTC	CASSYTAQVYEQYF
NA	TRBV12-3/TRBV12-4	TRBJ2-3	TRBD2	TGTGCCAGCAGTTTATTGACCCTAGCGGTTTCGGATTTT	CASSLLTLAVSDF
few	TRBV2	TRBJ1-2	NA	TGTGCCAGCAGTGAATGGCTGGACACTGCCTACTATGGCTACACCTTC	CASSEWLDTAYYGYTF
NA	TRBV28	TRBJ1-2	NA	TGTGCCAGCAGATTTTTATCCGGAACTAGTCCATATGGCTACACCTTC	CASRFLSGTSPYGYTF
NA	TRBV5-1	TRBJ2-1	TRBD2	TGCGCCAGCAGCTTGTCACTAGCGGCTTACAATGAGCAGTTCTTC	CASSLSLAAYNEQFF
NA	TRBV14	TRBJ1-1	NA	TGTGCCAGCAGCCGAACAGGGCGCACTGAAGCTTTCTTT	CASSRTGRTEAFF
NA	TRBV5-4	TRBJ1-1	NA	TGTGCCAGCAGCTTAAGGGGGATGAAAACTGAAGCTTTCTTT	CASSLRGMKTEAFF
NA	TRBV2	TRBJ2-2	TRBD2	TGTGCCAGCCAGCGGGAAGCGGCCGGGGAGCTGTTTTTT	CASQREAAGELFF
NA	TRBV5-1	TRBJ1-2	NA	TGCGCCAGCAGCCAGCCAGAGGGCCAAGGATTCTATGGCTACACCTTC	CASSQPEGQGFYGYTF
NA	TRBV6-1	TRBJ2-3	NA	TGTGCCAGCAGTGACCTGACTATACGCACAGATACGCAGTATTTT	CASSDLTIRTDTQYF
NA	TRBV6-4	TRBJ1-1	NA	TGTGCCAGCCCCTTTATATTGACTGAAGCTTTCTTT	CASPFILTEAFF
few	TRBV5-5	TRBJ1-1	TRBD1	TGTGCCAGCAGCTTGCTTGGACAGGGAGACACTGAAGCTTTCTTT	CASSLLGQGDTEAFF
once	TRBV28	TRBJ2-3	NA	TGTGCCAGCAGTTCCGGACAGACCCTGAGCACAGATACGCAGTATTTT	CASSSGQTLSTDTQYF
NA	TRBV2	TRBJ1-5	TRBD1	TGTGCCAGCAGTGGTGGGACAGGGGCCCATCAGCCCCAGCATTTT	CASSGGTGAHQPQHF
NA	TRBV7-2	TRBJ1-6	TRBD1	TGTGCCAGCAGCTCCGGGACAGGGCGCTATAATTCACCCCTCCACTTT	CASSSGTGRYNSPLHF
NA	TRBV5-1	TRBJ1-2	TRBD1	TGCGCCAGCAGCCAAGGGGGCTCGGACTATGGCTACACCTTC	CASSQGGSDYGYTF
NA	TRBV2	TRBJ1-6	TRBD1	TGTGCCAGCAGCCGGGACAGGGGGACAAATTCACCCCTCCACTTT	CASSRDRGTNSPLHF
NA	TRBV29-1	TRBJ1-2	NA	TGCAGCGTGGGGCAACCCAGTAGTAGCTACACCTTC	CSVGQPSSSYTF
NA	TRBV5-1	TRBJ2-6	NA	TGCGCCAGCAGCCCGTCAGGGACTGGGGCCAACGTCCTGACTTTC	CASSPSGTGANVLTF
NA	TRBV5-6	TRBJ1-6	NA	TGTGCCAGCAGCCGGAGGGGATTTGTAGCACCCCTCCACTTT	CASSRRGFVAPLHF
NA	TRBV27	TRBJ1-6	NA	TGTGCCAGCAGTTTAAGGCAAGGGGATTCACCCCTCCACTTT	CASSLRQGDSPLHF
NA	TRBV6-1	TRBJ2-2	NA	TGTGCCAGCAGTGAATTCTCGATGTTGGCAGGGCCCACCGGGGAGCTGTTTTTT	CASSEFSMLAGPTGELFF
NA	TRBV6-5	TRBJ2-7	NA	TGTGCCAGCAGAAAAGCCGCGGCAGGGTCCTACGAGCAGTACTTC	CASRKAAAGSYEQYF
NA	TRBV6-5	TRBJ1-1	NA	TGTGCCAGCAGCCTACAGGAAGGGACTGAAGCTTTCTTT	CASSLQEGTEAFF
once	TRBV19	TRBJ2-7	NA	TGTGCCAGTAGTATTATCCAGGCTTCGGGAGAGCAGTACTTC	CASSIIQASGEQYF
NA	TRBV3-1/TRBV3-2	TRBJ1-2	NA	TGTGCCAGCAGCTATCAGGGGTGGGGCTACACCTTC	CASSYQGWGYTF
few	TRBV6-1	TRBJ2-7	TRBD1	TGTGCCAGCAGTGAACCTACCAAGACAGGGGACGAGCAGTACTTC	CASSEPTKTGDEQYF
NA	TRBV29-1	TRBJ2-2	NA	TGCAGCGTTGAGGTCAGAACGAACACCGGGGAGCTGTTTTTT	CSVEVRTNTGELFF
once	TRBV6-5	TRBJ1-2	NA	TGTGCCAGCAGCAGGGATTCTAACTATGGCTACACCTTC	CASSRDSNYGYTF
NA	TRBV6-6	TRBJ2-3	TRBD2	TGTGCCAGCAGCCAGCTAGCGGGAGGTTCCGGGGATACGCAGTATTTT	CASSQLAGGSGDTQYF
NA	TRBV2	TRBJ1-2	NA	TGTGCCACCACCGAACAGGGACCTTTTGACTACACCTTC	CATTEQGPFDYTF
NA	TRBV11-2	TRBJ2-5	NA	TGTGCCAGCAGCTTATCTACCGGGGAGACCCAGTACTTC	CASSLSTGETQYF
NA	TRBV19	TRBJ1-5	TRBD1	TGTGCCAGTAGTATTCCAGGGGGAGGCCAGCCCCAGCATTTT	CASSIPGGGQPQHF
NA	TRBV10-1	TRBJ1-5	NA	TGCGCCAGCAGTGACCCCCGTCACAGGCTCAATCAGCCCCAGCATTTT	CASSDPRHRLNQPQHF
NA	TRBV7-2	TRBJ1-1	TRBD1	TGTGCCAGCAGCTCAACAGGGGATTTGGGCACTGAAGCTTTCTTT	CASSSTGDLGTEAFF
once	TRBV28	TRBJ1-6	TRBD1	TGTGCCAGCAGTACCCCGGGACAGGGTTCACCCGCCCTCCACTTT	CASSTPGQGSPALHF
NA	TRBV28	TRBJ1-2	NA	TGTGCCAGCAGTACAGGACGCTATGACTATGGCTACACCTTC	CASSTGRYDYGYTF
NA	TRBV5-1	TRBJ2-7	NA	TGCGCCAGCAGCTTGGTTCCTATATTGGACGAGCAGTACTTC	CASSLVPILDEQYF
NA	TRBV3-1/TRBV3-2	TRBJ2-3	TRBD2	TGTGCCAGCAGCCAACTAGCGGGGGGGCAGTCAGATACGCAGTATTTT	CASSQLAGGQSDTQYF
NA	TRBV12-3/TRBV12-4	TRBJ1-2	NA	TGTGCCAGCAGCACAGGACAGTTCTATGGCTACACCTTC	CASSTGQFYGYTF
NA	TRBV10-3	TRBJ1-5	NA	TGTGCCATCAGTGACGGGGGGCTAGGCAATCAGCCCCAGCATTTT	CAISDGGLGNQPQHF
NA	TRBV7-9	TRBJ1-6	TRBD1	TGTGCCAGCAGCAGCGGACAGGTGCATAATTCACCCCTCCACTTT	CASSSGQVHNSPLHF
few	TRBV3-1/TRBV3-2	TRBJ2-7	TRBD2	TGTGCCAGCAGCCAAGGCGGGGGGGCCGACGAGCAGTACTTC	CASSQGGGADEQYF
NA	TRBV18	TRBJ1-5	TRBD1	TGTGCCAGCTCACCACCGGGACAGATCAATCAGCCCCAGCATTTT	CASSPPGQINQPQHF
NA	TRBV2	TRBJ2-3	TRBD1	TGTGCCAGCAACAACAGGGGGCGCACAGATACGCAGTATTTT	CASNNRGRTDTQYF
NA	TRBV6-5	TRBJ2-7	TRBD1	TGTGCCAGCAGAGTGACAGGGGTGGACGAGCAGTACTTC	CASRVTGVDEQYF
NA	TRBV14	TRBJ2-5	NA	TGTGCCAGCAGCCAGGGGGCAAGGTCTGAGACCCAGTACTTC	CASSQGARSETQYF
NA	TRBV19	TRBJ2-2	TRBD1	TGTGCCAGTAGGACTGACGCCGGGACAGCATTTTACACCGGGGAGCTGTTTTTT	CASRTDAGTAFYTGELFF